The 24 T cell receptor beta chains below come from one sample, sequenced in a study of T cell repertoires in cytomegalovirus infection. TCRdb re-analysed the reads in MiXCR, keeping a single row per CDR3 protein. Of 200,000 or so distinct CDR3 sequences in the sample, roughly 27% were seen once. Sequencing was done on a sample of PBMCs. Receptor source: a human donor in good health (CMV status not recorded). Some clones in this sample may be carry-over from other donors' samples.

The chain joins TRBV7-9 to TRBJ1-1; D ambiguous. V was cut by 4 bases and J by 4 bases, with 16 bases left in between. The CDR3 consists of 15 residues. Germline-derived CDR1 and CDR2 are SEHNR and FQNEAQ (reference sequence). The CDR3 is CASSSGNLHGTEAFF. CDR3 bases: TGTGCCAGCAGCTCCGGGAACCTCCACGGCACTGAAGCTTTCTTT.

This clonotype was recorded many times. The V gene is TRBV7-2, the J gene TRBJ1-6; D gene ambiguous. This CDR3 spans 12 amino acids. Germline loops: CDR1 SGHTA, CDR2 FQGNSA. Trimming removed 2 bases at V and 11 bases at J, with 7 bases between. CDR3 in DNA: TGTGCCAGCAGCTTAAGAGAACCACCCCTCCACTTT. Its translation: CASSLREPPLHF.

There are many counts of this clonotype. The rearrangement joins TRBV5-4 to TRBJ1-1, with 7 bases lining up with TRBD1. This CDR3 region has 15 residues. The V segment lost 4 bases and the J segment 5 bases; nucleotides outside the gene matches: 11. CDR1 and CDR2 (germline): SGHNT, YYREEE (reference sequence). CDR3 amino acids: CASSNRQGRMTEAFF. The CDR3 nucleotides read TGTGCCAGCAGCAATAGACAGGGTCGAATGACTGAAGCTTTCTTT.

This clonotype has a count of ten or more. The J gene is TRBJ2-7, the V gene TRBV12-3 or TRBV12-4; tentatively, D is TRBD2 (5 bases). V lost 3 bases, J lost 3 bases, and 9 bases lay in between. The CDR3 loop spans 13 amino acids. CDR3 DNA: TGTGCCAGCAGTTTGAGGGAGATCTACGAGCAGTACTTC. Its protein product is CASSLREIYEQYF.

The chain couples TRBV7-2 to TRBJ1-1; D is uncertain. From germline, CDR1 is SGHTA and CDR2 FQGNSA. CDR3 length: 10 residues. V was cut by 5 bases and J by 8 bases, with 6 bases left in between. CDR3 in DNA: TGTGCCAGCAGCCCTCCAGAAGCTTTCTTT. It encodes CASSPPEAFF. Full variable domain (missing parts from reference TRBV7-2 and TRBJ1-1): GAGVSQSPSNKVTEKGKDVELRCDPISGHTALYWYRQSLGQGLEFLIYFQGNSAPDKSGLPSDRFSAERTGGSVSTLTIQRTQQEDSAVYLCASSPPEAFFGQGTRLTVV.

Comment on this clonotype: A read error may produce the germline difference seen at one junction end. The chain carries TRBV12-3 or TRBV12-4 and TRBJ1-2; possibly TRBD1 for D (5 bases). The CDR3 covers 14 residues. CDR3 bases: TGTGCCAGCAGTTTTGTTGACAGACCCTATAGCTACACCTTC. This translates into CASSFVDRPYSYTF.

This sequence joins TRBV19 and TRBJ2-1; tentatively, D is TRBD1 (7 bases). Trimming removed 5 bases at V and 3 bases at J, with 17 bases between. Per germline, CDR1 LNHDA and CDR2 SQIVND (reference sequence). The CDR3 spans 16 residues. CDR3 residues: CASSLLAGGNYNEQFF. In nucleotides, the CDR3 is TGTGCCAGTAGTCTCCTAGCAGGGGGGAACTACAATGAGCAGTTCTTC.

This rearrangement joins TRBV7-4 to TRBJ1-1; the match to TRBD1 covers 8 bases. The CDR3 has 15 residues. Trimming at V came to 11 bases and at J to 0 bases, leaving 11 bases not matched to a gene. Germline V CDR1 and CDR2: SGHVT, SQSDAQ. This chain's CDR3 is CAGLQGVGMNTEAFF. The DNA of the CDR3 is TGTGCCGGATTACAGGGGGTTGGGATGAACACTGAAGCTTTCTTT.

In this sample, this clonotype turned up a few times. The chain recombines TRBV30 with TRBJ1-2; D unclear. The CDR3 loop spans 13 amino acids. The germline gives CDR1 GTSNPN, CDR2 SVGIG (reference sequence). Trimming pared 4 bases from V and 3 bases from J, leaving 12 bases between. For the CDR3, the DNA is TGTGCCTGGAATCCATCGGGAGACTATGGCTACACCTTC. Residues: CAWNPSGDYGYTF.

V is TRBV10-3 and J is TRBJ1-4, with 12 bases that match TRBD1. Germline V gene sequence: CDR1 ENHRY, CDR2 SYGVKD. Losses at the gene ends were 10 bases for V and 8 bases for J; bases not matched to a gene: 14. CDR3 size: 16 residues. The CDR3 sequence: CATAQGQGASGEKLFF. The CDR3 DNA reads as TGTGCCACCGCGCAGGGACAGGGGGCCTCTGGGGAAAAACTGTTTTTT.

The chain has TRBV20-1 and TRBJ1-1, with a tentative D call TRBD1 (5 bases). The V gene lost 3 bases and the J gene lost 7 bases, with 12 bases spanning the gap. The germline CDR1 and CDR2 sequences are DFQATT and SNEGSKA (reference sequence). The CDR3 consists of 12 residues. CDR3 amino acids: CSARGGRVEAFF. Here the CDR3 DNA reads TGCAGTGCTAGGGGGGGTAGGGTTGAAGCTTTCTTT.

This clonotype was counted only a few times. V and J are TRBV14 and TRBJ1-3; D ambiguous. The CDR3 totals 15 residues. Trimming stripped 4 bases from V and 0 bases from J, with 10 bases between. Germline CDR1 is SGHDN and CDR2 is FVKESK. Written as DNA, the CDR3 is TGTGCCAGCAGCCTCATCGGTAACTCTGGAAACACCATATATTTT. It translates to CASSLIGNSGNTIYF.

This clonotype was detected many times. CDR3 protein: CASSSHPGQGRTGELFF. The CDR3 nucleotides read TGTGCCAGCAGCTCCCATCCGGGACAGGGAAGGACCGGGGAGCTGTTTTTT. The chain is built from TRBV7-8 and TRBJ2-2; 9 bases are a match to TRBD1. CDR1 is SGHVS and CDR2 is FQNEAQ in the germline V gene. This CDR3 comprises 17 residues. The V and J ends lost 4 bases and 5 bases, in that order; junction bases with no gene match: 11.

The table lists this clonotype with many counts. Written as DNA, the CDR3 is TGCGCCAGCAGCCAAGCACGGACAGGGTATTGGCATGAGCAGTTCTTC. Its translation: CASSQARTGYWHEQFF. The chain is built from TRBV4-1 and TRBJ2-1; 8 bases line up with TRBD1. Germline CDR1 is MGHRA and CDR2 is YSYEKL. This CDR3 comprises 16 residues. The J segment lost 8 bases and the V segment lost 1 base, leaving 10 bases of the junction unmatched.

This clonotype was detected a few times. The genes are TRBV7-3 and TRBJ1-1; 9 bases match TRBD1. CDR1 is SGHTA and CDR2 is FQGTGA in the germline V gene. The CDR3 has 17 amino acids. Trimming removed 1 base from V and 5 bases from J; junction bases left unmatched: 11. Written as DNA, the CDR3 is TGTGCCAGCAGCTTAAATGGACAGGGGAGAGGTTGGACTGAAGCTTTCTTT. This encodes CASSLNGQGRGWTEAFF.

The chain recombines TRBV12-3 or TRBV12-4 with TRBJ2-7; the match to TRBD1 covers 7 bases. The CDR3 spans 14 residues. With 6 bases clipped from V and 3 bases from J, the junction kept 8 bases outside the gene matches. CDR3 in amino acids: CASSRQGDNYEQYF. The CDR3 region has the DNA TGTGCCAGCAGCCGACAGGGCGATAACTACGAGCAGTACTTC.

A few counts support this clonotype. The V and J genes are TRBV19 and TRBJ2-1, with 7 positions matching TRBD1. Unmatched junction bases numbered 6, after V lost 1 base and J lost 6 bases. The germline gives CDR1 LNHDA, CDR2 SQIVND (reference sequence). The CDR3 covers 15 residues. In nucleotides, the CDR3 is TGTGCCAGTAGTATAGGGGATCAGGGGGTCAATGAGCAGTTCTTC. This gives the protein CASSIGDQGVNEQFF.

Only a few counts were recorded for this clonotype. The V gene is TRBV20-1, the J gene TRBJ2-1; D tentatively fits TRBD1 or TRBD2 (5 bases each). The CDR3 is 17 amino acids. V lost 6 bases and J lost 1, with 22 bases in between. Germline loops: CDR1 DFQATT, CDR2 SNEGSKA (reference sequence). This chain's CDR3 is CSAIDGASTSSYNEQFF. The CDR3 DNA sequence: TGCAGTGCCATCGACGGGGCCAGCACGTCTTCCTACAATGAGCAGTTCTTC.

The chain uses TRBV20-1 and TRBJ2-7, with D unclear. The CDR3 runs to 11 residues. Germline V CDR1 and CDR2: DFQATT, SNEGSKA (reference sequence). Trimming left V 4 bases short and J 2 bases short, with 6 bases between. CDR3 coding DNA: TGCAGTGCTATGGACGCCTACGAGCAGTACTTC. It specifies CSAMDAYEQYF.

This chain connects TRBV28 to TRBJ2-6; D is uncertain. The CDR3 totals 19 residues. CDR1 and CDR2 (germline): MDHEN, SYDVKM. Trimming cost V 6 bases and J 1 base, with 22 bases left between them. CDR3 DNA sequence: TGTGCCAGCAGGTCCGCAAGATCTCATCGTCCGTCTGGGGCCAACGTCCTGACTTTC. Protein: CASRSARSHRPSGANVLTF.

This sequence joins TRBV12-3 or TRBV12-4 and TRBJ2-7; no firm D call. V lost 6 bases, J lost 0 bases, and 12 bases lay in between. The CDR3 covers 14 residues. This CDR3 is CASSPLATSYEQYF. The CDR3 DNA reads TGTGCCAGCAGCCCTTTGGCGACCTCCTACGAGCAGTACTTC.

This clonotype was counted between two and nine times. The chain has TRBV29-1 and TRBJ2-2; 7 positions match TRBD1. V lost 6 bases and J lost 2; bases outside the gene matches: 3. Germline values: CDR1 SQVTM, CDR2 ANQGSEA. The length of the CDR3 is 13 residues. The CDR3 DNA is TGCAGCGTGAGGGACAGTAACACCGGGGAGCTGTTTTTT. Protein product: CSVRDSNTGELFF.

This clonotype was seen a few times. V is TRBV2 and J is TRBJ2-3; D is ambiguous. Germline V gives CDR1 SNHLY, CDR2 FYNNEI. The CDR3 is 14 amino acids. The V end was cut by 7 bases, the J end by 4 bases, with 15 bases between. The CDR3 here is CASTGAINADTQYF. Written as DNA, the CDR3 is TGTGCCAGCACCGGAGCTATAAATGCAGATACGCAGTATTTT.

The sample holds a few counts of this clonotype. CDR3 region: CASSLDPLVAFYEQYF. In DNA form, the CDR3 reads TGTGCCAGCAGCTTAGACCCCTTGGTCGCCTTTTACGAGCAGTACTTC. The chain links TRBV7-2 to TRBJ2-7; no clear D. Germline CDR1 reads SGHTA; CDR2 reads FQGNSA. The CDR3 is 16 amino acids. V was pared by 1 base and J by 4 bases, with 17 bases between.